This TCR beta chain was recorded in a study of CD8 T cells in ankylosing spondylitis (dated by TCRdb to about 2017). Regarding the research as a whole: The study set out to find disease-linked TCR variants by profiling T cell receptor beta repertoires in ankylosing spondylitis patients and healthy donors. The full study cohort comprised 25 ankylosing spondylitis patients and over 95 healthy donors. Peripheral blood was sampled, and synovial fluid was additionally collected from ankylosing spondylitis patients. On the study overall, not on this receptor specifically: In peripheral blood, the disease-linked clones were found at relatively low frequencies and had a CD8+ phenotype. The disease-linked clones were reported as significantly enriched in matched synovial fluid samples from ankylosing spondylitis patients. Blood from ankylosing spondylitis patients appeared to be characterized by a TCR beta motif made up of about 8 highly homologous amino acid variants. Some of the motif variants had been reported before in the synovial fluid and blood of reactive arthritis patients, a finding that suggests common disease-initiation mechanisms.

Inclusive of the bounding cysteine and phenylalanine, the CDR3 is 13 residues long. Just CDR3 DNA is preserved here, 39 bases in frame from base 1. The germline V gene specifies SGHTA as CDR1 and FQGNSA as CDR2. At the junction V is shortened by 6 bases and J by 0 bases, with 8 bases in between. In its sample, this clonotype was seen a few times. Its antigen remains undetermined. No base-level quality is on record; no much larger clone is a single base apart. The sample was run on an Illumina HiSeq 2500. Quantitative 5'-RACE with molecular barcodes was used to prepare TCR beta libraries. On the authors' methods: To identify disease-linked TCR variants, a new computational method was used, one built on a probabilistic model of VDJ rearrangement. TCRdb's own reprocessing of the public reads used fastp at Q25 and MiXCR and kept productive beta chains. Rows with one shared CDR3 protein collapse into an entry with the most common genes and DNA. These V and J calls rely on TCRdb rather than the paper's analysis. The sample includes about 310,000 distinct CDR3 sequences, with about a fifth observed a single time. Under 4% of the sample is in the top ten clones.

This receptor was identified in a female donor with ankylosing spondylitis or in good health (not recorded which). This chain is built from TRBV7-2 and TRBJ1-2, with no reliable assignment of the D segment. The source material was blood, either unsorted or a sorted T cell fraction (not recorded which). This receptor has the CDR3 CASSLQPNYGYTF. The nucleotides are TGTGCCAGCAGTTTACAGCCTAACTATGGCTACACCTTC.